A selection of T cell receptor beta chains follows, all from one sample in a study of T cells in Graves' hyperthyroidism and ophthalmopathy. TCRdb ran MiXCR on the multiplex PCR reads and lists one entry per CDR3 protein. The table records 300,000 to 400,000 distinct CDR3 sequences, 13% of them present only once. Material: blood. The receptors here all came from a woman between 18 and 29 years old with Graves' hyperthyroidism. The CDR3 runs from the conserved cysteine through the conserved F or W. D genes are given only for firm matches.

TRBV19	TRBD1	TRBJ1-6	CASSLRGQGAKSLHF
TRBV7-6	-	TRBJ2-7	CASSLRSAGPYEQYF
TRBV6-1	-	TRBJ2-5	CASSQQKETQYF
TRBV29-1	-	TRBJ1-3	CSVESGNTIYF
TRBV19	-	TRBJ1-3	CASSIRGSGNTIYF
TRBV5-4	-	TRBJ2-3	CASSLGPSPKDTQYF
TRBV28	-	TRBJ1-2	CASSSSTGERHGYTF
TRBV7-2	TRBD1	TRBJ1-2	CASSLDDRGGYGYTF
TRBV20-1	-	TRBJ1-2	CSAPVDSPTNTF
TRBV6-5	TRBD1	TRBJ1-1	CASSYRTGTNTEAFF
TRBV28	-	TRBJ1-2	CASTYGPVYGYTF
TRBV28	-	TRBJ1-6	CASKRGEGIYNSPLHF
TRBV7-9	-	TRBJ1-4	CASGKSQGRGEKLFF
TRBV11-2	-	TRBJ2-7	CASSHLRTRGSPYEQYF
TRBV5-1	TRBD1	TRBJ2-5	CASSPGQERETQYF
TRBV27	-	TRBJ2-7	CASSLSVFEQYF
TRBV15	-	TRBJ1-4	CATSRVDGNEKLFF
TRBV13	-	TRBJ1-6	CASTKGRFNSPLHF
TRBV10-3	-	TRBJ1-2	CAIREQGTDGYTF
TRBV7-2	TRBD2	TRBJ2-3	CASSFRLAGETDTQYF
TRBV4-1	-	TRBJ2-7	CASSQGQSAYEQYF
TRBV5-1	TRBD1	TRBJ1-2	CASSGGGGAGNGYTF
TRBV7-2	TRBD1	TRBJ2-5	CASSSGGAETQYF
TRBV6-1	-	TRBJ1-3	CASTTDGNTIYF
TRBV4-1	TRBD2	TRBJ2-5	CASSQSIAGGPSETQYF
TRBV6-1	-	TRBJ2-1	CASSPEGLYYNEQFF
TRBV11-1	TRBD1	TRBJ2-6	CASSDWTGGLSGANVLTF
TRBV28	TRBD2	TRBJ2-5	CASSFLDLLTSGAAKKTQYF
TRBV2	TRBD2	TRBJ2-5	CAIRTSRAGQETQYF
TRBV29-1	-	TRBJ2-1	CSVEGVSLKYNEQFF
TRBV12-3/TRBV12-4	-	TRBJ1-5	CASRETVEQPQHF
TRBV10-2	-	TRBJ2-1	CASSESMEGPRYNEQFF
TRBV2	-	TRBJ2-1	CASSEEGGGPYNEQFF
TRBV18	-	TRBJ1-1	CASSRERGTEAFF
TRBV10-3	TRBD2	TRBJ2-3	CAISDQGLAVGDTQYF
TRBV7-9	-	TRBJ2-2	CASSVPLGAGNTGELFF
TRBV19	TRBD1	TRBJ2-1	CASSWGQGRNEQFF
TRBV4-3	-	TRBJ2-7	CASSQDSNGVSVLYEQYF
TRBV5-1	TRBD1	TRBJ1-6	CASSLEGQTYNSPLHF
TRBV12-3/TRBV12-4	TRBD1	TRBJ2-7	CASSLAQGQRVYEQYF
TRBV15	-	TRBJ1-1	CATSGDYSEAFF
TRBV12-3/TRBV12-4	-	TRBJ1-1	CASSRLPGGQRNTEAFF
TRBV2	-	TRBJ2-7	CAPKYRNKTSEQYF
TRBV6-1	TRBD1	TRBJ1-4	CASSPPVGTGQKLFF